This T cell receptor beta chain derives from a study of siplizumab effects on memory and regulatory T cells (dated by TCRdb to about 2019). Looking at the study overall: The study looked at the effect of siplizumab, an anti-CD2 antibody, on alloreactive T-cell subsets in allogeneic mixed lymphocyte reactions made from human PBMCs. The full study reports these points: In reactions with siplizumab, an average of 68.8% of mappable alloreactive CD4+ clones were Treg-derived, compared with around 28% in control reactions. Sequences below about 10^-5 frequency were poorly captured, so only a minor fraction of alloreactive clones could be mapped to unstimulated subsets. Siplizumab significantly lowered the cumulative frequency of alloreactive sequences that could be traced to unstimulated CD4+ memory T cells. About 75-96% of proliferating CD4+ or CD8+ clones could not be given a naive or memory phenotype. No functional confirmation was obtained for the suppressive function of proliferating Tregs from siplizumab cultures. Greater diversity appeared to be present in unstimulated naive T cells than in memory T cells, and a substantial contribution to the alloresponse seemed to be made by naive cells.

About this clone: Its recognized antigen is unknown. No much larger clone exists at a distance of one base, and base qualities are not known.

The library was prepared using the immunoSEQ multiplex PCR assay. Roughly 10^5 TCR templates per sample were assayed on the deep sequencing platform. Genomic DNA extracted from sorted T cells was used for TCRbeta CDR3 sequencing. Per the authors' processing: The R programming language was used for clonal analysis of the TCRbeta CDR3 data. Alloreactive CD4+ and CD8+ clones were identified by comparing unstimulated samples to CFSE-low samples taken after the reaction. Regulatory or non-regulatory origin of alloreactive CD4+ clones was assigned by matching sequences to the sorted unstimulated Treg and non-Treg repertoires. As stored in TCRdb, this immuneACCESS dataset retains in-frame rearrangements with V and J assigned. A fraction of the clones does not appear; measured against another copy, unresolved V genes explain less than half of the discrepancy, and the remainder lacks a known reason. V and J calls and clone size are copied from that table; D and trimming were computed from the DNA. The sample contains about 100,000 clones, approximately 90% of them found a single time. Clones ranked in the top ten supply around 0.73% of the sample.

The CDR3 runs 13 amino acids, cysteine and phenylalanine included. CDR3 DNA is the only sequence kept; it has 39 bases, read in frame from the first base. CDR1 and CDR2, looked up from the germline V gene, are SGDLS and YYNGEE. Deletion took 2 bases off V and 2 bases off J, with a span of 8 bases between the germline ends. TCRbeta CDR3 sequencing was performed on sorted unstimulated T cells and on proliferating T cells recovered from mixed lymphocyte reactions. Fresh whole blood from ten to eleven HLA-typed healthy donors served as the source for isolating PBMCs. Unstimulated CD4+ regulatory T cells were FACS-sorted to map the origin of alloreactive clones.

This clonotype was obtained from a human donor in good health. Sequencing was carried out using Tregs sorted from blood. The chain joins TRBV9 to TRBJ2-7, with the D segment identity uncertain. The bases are TGTGCCAGCAGCGTTGGCGGAACCTACGAGCAGTACTTC. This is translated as CASSVGGTYEQYF.